This entry lists 18 T cell receptor beta chains sequenced from one sample in a study of tumor-infiltrating lymphocytes in oesophageal squamous cell carcinoma. From the PCR reads, TCRdb called clonotypes with MiXCR, one entry per CDR3 protein. The sample includes roughly 16,000 distinct CDR3 sequences, 47% of them seen just once. Sequenced input: normal esophageal tissue next to the tumor. Source of these receptors: a female donor with esophageal squamous cell carcinoma.

On this clonotype itself: This may arise from a read error, as a much more abundant clone is one base away. This chain links TRBV7-3 with TRBJ2-1, with D tentatively TRBD1 or TRBD2 (8 bases each). CDR3 length: 14 residues. Germline CDR1 reads SGHTA; CDR2 reads FQGTGA. V was trimmed by 5 bases and J by 13 bases, leaving 21 bases between them. CDR3 nucleotides: TGTGCCAGCAGCCCCAGGGGGCGGGGGGAGACCCAGTTCTTC. It translates to CASSPRGRGETQFF.

This clonotype was observed a handful of times. The chain carries TRBV7-9 and TRBJ2-5, with TRBD2 matching 7 bases. Germline V lookup: CDR1 SEHNR, CDR2 FQNEAQ (reference sequence). The CDR3 has 13 amino acids. With V trimmed by 5 bases and J by 0 bases, 0 bases remained unmatched. The CDR3 sequence: CASSAGDQETQYF. CDR3 nucleotide sequence: TGTGCCAGCAGCGCGGGGGACCAAGAGACCCAGTACTTC.

This rearrangement joins TRBV7-6 to TRBJ2-3; D is perhaps TRBD1 or TRBD2 (5 bases each). The V gene's germline CDR1 is SGHVS and CDR2 FNYEAQ. V lost 0 bases, J lost 0 bases, and 10 bases lay in between. The CDR3 consists of 16 residues. CDR3 nucleotide sequence: TGTGCCAGCAGCTTAGCGCGAGGGGCGAGCACAGATACGCAGTATTTT. This codes for CASSLARGASTDTQYF.

This clonotype was found many times. The V and J genes are TRBV6-1 and TRBJ1-2, with D hard to call. The V gene lost 7 bases and the J gene lost 4 bases, with 7 bases spanning the gap. Germline loops: CDR1 MNHNS, CDR2 SASEGT. The CDR3 length is 11 residues. Here the CDR3 reads CASTSRYGYTF. The CDR3, as DNA: TGTGCCAGCACTTCTCGCTATGGCTACACCTTC.

CDR3 in DNA: TGTGCCAGCAGGTCTAGCATTGAGCAGTACTTC. It codes for CASRSSIEQYF. The chain links TRBV6-6 to TRBJ2-5; maybe TRBD2 (5 bases). Trimming shortened V by 6 bases and J by 11 bases, and 13 bases separated the two germline ends. The CDR3 is 11 residues long. The germline V gene encodes CDR1 MNHNY and CDR2 SVGAGI (reference sequence).

This clonotype was counted only a few times. The genes are TRBV7-6 and TRBJ2-1, with D tentatively TRBD1 or TRBD2 (5 bases each). Near its end, the DNA agrees better with TRBJ2-5, so the J call may be wrong. This CDR3 has 14 residues. Per germline, CDR1 SGHVS and CDR2 FNYEAQ. The CDR3 coding sequence is TGTGCCAGCAGCCCAGGGACGACCAAAGAGACCCAGTACTTC. The encoded protein is CASSPGTTKETQYF.

There are many counts of this clonotype. The V call is TRBV6-2 or TRBV6-3, the J call TRBJ2-1; TRBD2 matches at 14 bases. J gave up 9 bases and V 6 bases, and 7 bases lay outside the gene matches. The germline V gene has CDR1 MNHEY and CDR2 SVGEGT. The CDR3 totals 15 residues. This chain's CDR3 is CASRDGTSGRFEQFF. The CDR3 nucleotides are TGTGCCAGCAGAGACGGGACTAGCGGGAGATTTGAGCAGTTCTTC.

This clonotype showed up many times. A single base separates this from a much larger clone, so it may be a read error. This chain links TRBV12-3 or TRBV12-4 with TRBJ2-7; perhaps TRBD2 as D (5 bases). V dropped 5 bases and J dropped 7 bases, with 21 bases sitting between them. The CDR3 runs 15 residues. The CDR3 bases are TGTGCCAGCAGTCCACAGAGAGCGGCTAATCGTGAGCAGTACTTC. Translating it yields CASSPQRAANREQYF.

V gene TRBV7-3 combines with J gene TRBJ2-3; 8 nucleotides match TRBD2. This CDR3 contains 15 residues. Germline loops: CDR1 SGHTA, CDR2 FQGTGA. Unmatched junction bases numbered 10, after V lost 5 bases and J lost 6 bases. The CDR3 loop reads CASSGTRGGGDTQYF. In DNA form, the CDR3 reads TGTGCCAGCAGCGGGACTAGGGGGGGAGGGGATACGCAGTATTTT.

This clonotype has a handful of counts. This rearrangement joins TRBV2 to TRBJ2-3; TRBD2 matches 7 bases. From germline, CDR1 is SNHLY and CDR2 FYNNEI. The CDR3 is 18 amino acids. V was pared by 2 bases and J by 1 base, with 12 bases of the junction left unmatched. CDR3 sequence: CASSEFGLVRTRTDTQYF. The CDR3, as DNA: TGTGCCAGCAGTGAATTCGGACTAGTACGAACCCGCACAGATACGCAGTATTTT.

This chain's CDR3 is CASSLGTSLYYNEQFF. CDR3 nucleotide sequence: TGCGCCAGCAGCTTGGGGACTAGCCTCTATTACAATGAGCAGTTCTTC. The rearrangement links TRBV5-1 to TRBJ2-1, with 8 bases fitting TRBD2. Germline V gives CDR1 SGHRS, CDR2 YFSETQ. Trimming at V came to 0 bases and at J to 4 bases, leaving 6 bases not matched to a gene. The CDR3 runs 16 residues. The whole variable domain, filled in from reference TRBV5-1 and TRBJ2-1, reads KAGVTQTPRYLIKTRGQQVTLSCSPISGHRSVSWYQQTPGQGLQFLFEYFSETQRNKGNFPGRFSGRQFSNSRSEMNVSTLELGDSALYLCASSLGTSLYYNEQFFGPGTRLTVL.

The CDR3 nucleotides read TGTGCCAGCAGCTTAGATCGCGGACTCCTTTCCTACAATGAGCAGTTCTTC. Translated: CASSLDRGLLSYNEQFF. The chain carries TRBV11-2 and TRBJ2-1; a possible D gene is TRBD2 (5 bases). V dropped 0 bases and J dropped 1 base, with 13 bases sitting between them. CDR1 is SGHAT, CDR2 FQNNGV, per germline. The CDR3 totals 17 residues.

This chain joins TRBV6-8 and TRBJ2-3; a weak D match, TRBD2 (5 bases). Germline V gene sequence: CDR1 MNHGY, CDR2 SAAAGT. V was shortened by 0 bases and J by 11 bases, with 15 bases between the two germline ends. CDR3 length equals 14 residues. In DNA form, the CDR3 reads TGTGCCAGCAGTTACTCGAACGGGATCTACGAGCAGTATTTT. Translating it yields CASSYSNGIYEQYF.

The sample holds a few counts of this clonotype. The V gene is TRBV6-6, the J gene TRBJ2-7; perhaps TRBD2 as D (6 bases). V was cut by 0 bases and J by 4 bases, with 13 bases left in between. Germline CDR1 and CDR2: MNHNY and SVGAGI (reference sequence). This CDR3 has 15 amino acids. The CDR3 bases are TGTGCCAGCAGTTACTCCCTAGTGGGAGGTTACGAGCAGTACTTC. Translation: CASSYSLVGGYEQYF.

This clonotype was picked up a small number of times. The chain joins TRBV12-5 to TRBJ2-1, with TRBD2 as a possible D gene (6 bases). In germline, CDR1 is LGHNT, CDR2 FRNRAP. V lost 4 bases, J lost 0 bases, and 19 bases lay in between. The CDR3 sequence is 18 residues long. The CDR3 region is CASGSALADRVSYNEQFF. In DNA, the CDR3 is TGTGCTAGTGGTTCCGCCTTAGCGGACCGGGTCTCCTACAATGAGCAGTTCTTC.

This clonotype was found once. The chain has TRBV28 and TRBJ2-5, with 8 bases matching TRBD2. The DNA end favors TRBJ2-7, so the J call may be wrong. The CDR3 is 14 residues long. Looked up from germline, CDR1 is MDHEN and CDR2 is SYDVKM. CDR3 sequence: CASSTSGPSYEQYF. CDR3 nucleotide sequence: TGTGCCAGCAGTACTAGCGGACCTTCCTACGAGCAGTACTTC.

Regarding this clonotype: The CDR3 carries no conserved terminal phenylalanine or tryptophan, so it likely arises from a read error. No DNA is shown, since the ends of the CDR3 on it are uncertain; the CDR3 is the one TCRdb lists. The genes are TRBV12-3 or TRBV12-4 and TRBJ2-3; TRBD1 is taken as the D call from the table, unchecked against the DNA. Ends included, the CDR3 has 13 residues. The CDR3 loop is CASKTGETQYFGP.

The chain joins TRBV19 to TRBJ2-6; D is uncertain. The DNA end favors TRBJ2-7, so the J call may be wrong. Germline V gene data show CDR1 as LNHDA and CDR2 as SQIVND (reference sequence). There are 14 residues in the CDR3. The DNA for the CDR3 is TGTGCCAGTAGTGGATCCGTGAGCTCCTACGAGCAGTACTTC. This translates into CASSGSVSSYEQYF.